The 18 T cell receptor beta chains presented below share a single source sample, sequenced in a study of blood T cell repertoires in COVID-19. The data were produced by immunoSEQ multiplex PCR, yet TCRdb's version contains in-frame clones alone and is incomplete. The sample lists 95,000 to 150,000 clones, around 90% occurring once. Sequencing was performed on peripheral blood. These receptors all come from a woman aged 45-65 years with active or convalescent COVID-19.

The chain couples TRBV12-3 or TRBV12-4 to TRBJ1-2, with D uncertain. This CDR3 comprises 12 residues. Trimming shortened V by 5 bases and J by 6 bases, and 10 bases separated the two germline ends. CDR3 DNA sequence: TGTGCCAGCAGTCACGACTCCGATGGCTACACCTTC. It encodes CASSHDSDGYTF.

This chain connects TRBV7-2 to TRBJ2-7; D not resolved. This CDR3 region has 13 residues. V lost 1 base to trimming and J lost 4 bases, with 8 bases between them. Germline lookup yields CDR1 SGHTA and CDR2 FQGNSA. The CDR3 loop reads CASSLETQYEQYF. In DNA form, the CDR3 reads TGTGCCAGCAGCTTAGAGACACAGTACGAGCAGTACTTC.

The genes are TRBV23-1 and TRBJ2-1; 16 bases fit TRBD2. TRBV23-1 is given ORF status, its function remaining uncertain. J was trimmed by 2 bases and V by 2 bases; bases with no gene match: 3. This CDR3 region has 18 residues. CDR3 in DNA: TGCGCCAGCAGTCAAGGGACTAGCGGGAGGGCCCCCTACAATGAGCAGTTCTTC. It specifies CASSQGTSGRAPYNEQFF.

The CDR3 sequence: CAWSVLGNTIYF. CDR3 DNA: TGTGCCTGGAGTGTACTAGGAAACACCATATATTTT. This chain joins TRBV30 and TRBJ1-3, with D uncertain. Trimming removed 0 bases from V and 4 bases from J, with 4 bases in between. CDR1 is GTSNPN and CDR2 is SVGIG in the germline V gene (reference sequence). This CDR3 spans 12 amino acids.

The chain couples TRBV2 to TRBJ1-3; no clear D. The CDR3 is 14 amino acids. Germline values: CDR1 SNHLY, CDR2 FYNNEI. Trimming removed 3 bases at V and 0 bases at J, with 6 bases between. The CDR3 DNA is TGTGCCAGCAGTGACTTCTCCTCTGGAAACACCATATATTTT. It encodes CASSDFSSGNTIYF.

Notes on this clone: A junction boundary mismatches the germline segment, possibly from a read error. The chain is built from TRBV25-1 and TRBJ2-4; 10 bases are shared with TRBD1. Germline lookup yields CDR1 MGHDK and CDR2 SYGVNS. CDR3 size: 17 residues. The CDR3 protein is CASRESGTGVRKNIQYF. DNA for the CDR3: TGTGCCAGCAGAGAATCCGGGACAGGGGTTCGCAAAAACATTCAGTACTTC.

This clone was detected ten times or more. The V gene is TRBV7-9, the J gene TRBJ2-1; 8 bases fit TRBD1. The V gene end was trimmed by 5 bases and the J gene end by 4 bases; junction bases not matched to a gene: 7. The CDR3 runs to 15 residues. Germline values: CDR1 SEHNR, CDR2 FQNEAQ (reference sequence). Here the CDR3 reads CASSPVGTGYNEQFF. The CDR3 DNA reads TGTGCCAGCAGCCCCGTTGGGACAGGTTACAATGAGCAGTTCTTC.

This clone was seen once. The genes are TRBV6-5 and TRBJ1-5; TRBD1 might be the D (5 bases). This CDR3 contains 13 residues. The ends were cut back, 10 bases at V and 7 bases at J, with 17 bases in the middle. Germline CDR1 reads MNHEY; CDR2 reads SVGAGI. The CDR3 sequence: CATRGIGEQPQHF. The CDR3 bases are TGTGCCACCCGGGGGATCGGGGAACAGCCCCAGCATTTT.

The rearrangement links TRBV9 to TRBJ2-1, with TRBD2 matching 8 bases. CDR1 and CDR2 from the germline V gene are SGDLS and YYNGEE. V shed 1 base, J shed 10 bases, and the junction held 10 bases outside the gene matches. The CDR3 runs to 15 residues. CDR3 residues: CASSVLAGSLTEQFF. DNA for the CDR3: TGTGCCAGCAGCGTACTAGCGGGCAGCCTTACGGAGCAGTTCTTC. The variable domain in full, completed from reference TRBV9 and TRBJ2-1, reads DSGVTQTPKHLITATGQRVTLRCSPRSGDLSVYWYQQSLDQGLQFLIQYYNGEERAKGNILERFSAQQFPDLHSELNLSSLELGDSALYFCASSVLAGSLTEQFFGPGTRLTVL.

The chain has TRBV19 and TRBJ1-5, with TRBD1 as a possible D gene (6 bases). The CDR3 has 14 residues. Germline V gives CDR1 LNHDA, CDR2 SQIVND (reference sequence). The ends were cut back, 3 bases at V and 7 bases at J, with 13 bases in the middle. The CDR3 DNA reads TGTGCCAGTAGTATTTACAGGGCCCAACAGCCCCAGCATTTT. It yields the protein CASSIYRAQQPQHF.

The genes are TRBV5-1 and TRBJ2-1; D is possibly TRBD2 (6 bases). The CDR3 consists of 17 residues. Germline CDR1 and CDR2: SGHRS and YFSETQ. The ends were cut back, 0 bases at V and 8 bases at J, with 21 bases in the middle. The chain's CDR3 is CASSLARASLSGDEQFF. CDR3 sequence (DNA): TGCGCCAGCAGCTTGGCCAGGGCTAGTCTTTCGGGGGATGAGCAGTTCTTC.

This clone came up a few times. This chain connects TRBV6-1 to TRBJ1-2; D unresolved. The CDR3 runs 17 residues. The V gene lost 2 bases and the J gene lost 6 bases, with 22 bases spanning the gap. Germline CDR1 reads MNHNS; CDR2 reads SASEGT. The CDR3 spells CASSEPGGIVRFHGYTF. Here the CDR3 DNA reads TGTGCCAGCAGTGAACCGGGTGGTATAGTGAGGTTTCATGGCTACACCTTC.

The CDR3 spells CASSPQGAPGYTF. The CDR3, as DNA: TGTGCCAGCTCACCGCAGGGGGCACCTGGCTACACCTTC. This chain connects TRBV18 to TRBJ1-2, with 8 bases fitting TRBD1. With 3 bases clipped from V and 7 bases from J, the junction kept 4 bases outside the gene matches. Germline CDR1 is KGHSH and CDR2 is LQKENI. This CDR3 contains 13 residues. Full variable domain (outside the CDR3, taken from reference TRBV18 and TRBJ1-2): NAGVMQNPRHLVRRRGQEARLRCSPMKGHSHVYWYRQLPEEGLKFMVYLQKENIIDESGMPKERFSAEFPKEGPSILRIQQVVRGDSAAYFCASSPQGAPGYTFGSGTRLTVV.

This chain joins TRBV2 and TRBJ1-2; no reliable D call. The V and J ends lost 5 bases and 3 bases respectively, with 16 bases between them. The CDR3 spans 15 residues. Germline V lookup: CDR1 SNHLY, CDR2 FYNNEI. As DNA, the CDR3 is TGTGCCAGCAGTAAAATCCCTCGAGGTCACTATGGCTACACCTTC. Amino acids: CASSKIPRGHYGYTF. The full variable domain, with the rest looked up from reference TRBV2 and TRBJ1-2, is EPEVTQTPSHQVTQMGQEVILRCVPISNHLYFYWYRQILGQKVEFLVSFYNNEISEKSEIFDDQFSVERPDGSNFTLKIRSTKLEDSAMYFCASSKIPRGHYGYTFGSGTRLTVV.

For the CDR3, the DNA is TGCGCCAGCAGCCAAGCTCCCCCCCCGAGCGGGAGGGACAATGAGCAGTTCTTC. Its translation: CASSQAPPPSGRDNEQFF. The rearrangement links TRBV4-1 to TRBJ2-1; 10 bases agree with TRBD2. Losses at the gene ends were 1 base for V and 5 bases for J; bases not matched to a gene: 11. CDR1 and CDR2 from the germline V gene are MGHRA and YSYEKL. The CDR3 has 18 amino acids.

V gene TRBV13 combines with J gene TRBJ2-1; 8 positions match TRBD2. The CDR3 is 16 residues long. After removal of 4 bases from V and 4 bases from J, the junction contained 9 bases not matched to a gene. Germline V gives CDR1 PRHDT, CDR2 FYEKMQ (reference sequence). The CDR3 region is CASSSGSGRGYNEQFF. For the CDR3, the DNA is TGTGCCAGCAGCTCCGGCAGCGGGAGAGGGTACAATGAGCAGTTCTTC.

In the case of this clone: Sequence at one end of the junction differs from germline and may be a read error. This rearrangement joins TRBV28 to TRBJ2-7; 8 bases fit TRBD1. This CDR3 is 14 amino acids long. Germline CDR1 MDHEN, CDR2 SYDVKM. Written as DNA, the CDR3 is TGTGCCAGCAGTTTAGAGTCAGGGGGCCGGTGGCGGGACTTC. This sequence encodes CASSLESGGRWRDF.

The chain has TRBV5-5 and TRBJ2-7; no clear D gene. With 3 bases removed from V and 6 bases from J, the gap between germline ends came to 10 bases. This CDR3 region has 12 residues. Germline V CDR1 and CDR2: SGHKS, YYEKEE (reference sequence). Here the CDR3 reads CASSYAVFEQYF. CDR3 DNA sequence: TGTGCCAGCAGCTATGCAGTATTCGAGCAGTACTTC.